Listed below are T cell receptor beta chains from one sample, sequenced in a study of CD4 T cells in relation to SARS-CoV-2 and coronaviruses. These receptors' antigens are unknown. This table comes from immunoSEQ multiplex PCR, and its TCRdb copy is limited to in-frame clones, with some not included. In the table there are under 25,000 clones, about three quarters of which are singletons. Specimen: CD4+ T cells from PBMCs, cultured in vitro. The origin of the receptors is a human donor in good health. The CDR3 runs from the conserved cysteine through the conserved F or W. D genes are given only for firm matches. Part of the rows lack a size; the others show once, few, many or a class for expanded clones.

D gene	clone size	V gene	J gene	CDR3 protein	CDR3 DNA
NA	NA	TRBV2	TRBJ2-1	CASSGQGRLHNEQFF	TGTGCCAGCAGTGGGCAGGGCCGTCTCCACAATGAGCAGTTCTTC
NA	NA	TRBV5-1	TRBJ2-7	CASSLRGRPSREYEQYF	TGCGCCAGCAGCTTACGAGGACGGCCGAGCCGAGAATACGAGCAGTACTTC
NA	NA	TRBV28	TRBJ2-1	CASRGEQGRGQFF	TGTGCCAGTAGAGGGGAACAGGGGAGGGGGCAGTTCTTC
NA	NA	TRBV5-6	TRBJ1-1	CASSLVPVGNTEAFF	TGTGCCAGCAGCTTGGTACCCGTGGGGAACACTGAAGCTTTCTTT
TRBD1	NA	TRBV6-1	TRBJ1-2	CASSEVPTGYGYTF	TGTGCCAGCAGTGAAGTACCGACAGGGTATGGCTACACCTTC
TRBD2	NA	TRBV19	TRBJ2-3	CASSTHGLDADTQYF	TGTGCCAGTAGTACGCACGGACTAGACGCAGATACGCAGTATTTT
TRBD2	NA	TRBV19	TRBJ2-1	CASTPAGTRNNEQFF	TGTGCCAGTACTCCGGCCGGGACTAGAAACAATGAGCAGTTCTTC
NA	NA	TRBV7-9	TRBJ2-7	CASSLGAGDNYEQYF	TGTGCCAGCAGCTTAGGTGCGGGGGACAATTACGAGCAGTACTTC
NA	NA	TRBV30	TRBJ2-3	CAWSGNTQYF	TGTGCCTGGAGTGGCAATACGCAGTATTTT
TRBD1	NA	TRBV28	TRBJ1-1	CASSRQGARTEAFF	TGTGCCAGCAGCAGACAGGGGGCGCGCACTGAAGCTTTCTTT
NA	few	TRBV3-1/TRBV3-2	TRBJ1-4	CASSNTGGINEKLFF	TGTGCCAGCAGCAACACGGGGGGAATCAATGAAAAACTGTTTTTT
NA	NA	TRBV24-1	TRBJ1-4	CATSDSGQTEKLFF	TGTGCCACCAGTGACTCCGGACAGACGGAAAAACTGTTTTTT
NA	NA	TRBV5-1	TRBJ2-7	CASSLERGIDEQYF	TGCGCCAGCAGCTTGGAAAGGGGGATCGACGAGCAGTACTTC
TRBD1	NA	TRBV28	TRBJ1-3	CASTPGQAGNTIYF	TGTGCCAGCACCCCGGGACAGGCTGGAAACACCATATATTTT
NA	NA	TRBV5-1	TRBJ1-2	CASSLSSQIYGYTF	TGCGCCAGCAGCTTGTCTTCACAGATCTATGGCTACACCTTC
TRBD2	NA	TRBV3-1/TRBV3-2	TRBJ2-3	CASSHGPAGEESTDTQYF	TGTGCCAGCAGCCATGGGCCAGCGGGAGAGGAAAGCACAGATACGCAGTATTTT